The clone carrying this T cell receptor (beta chain) was picked up a small number of times. Its antigen is unknown. This table comes from immunoSEQ multiplex PCR, and its TCRdb copy is limited to in-frame clones, with some not included. This table has 600,000 to 750,000 clones, 72% appearing once. The data derive from a study of shared clonotypes between healthy human individuals. Study-wide results and limits: Approximately 4.6% of naive CD4 clonotypes were shared across several donors.

V was pared by 5 bases and J by 5 bases, with 12 bases between. Germline loops: CDR1 SGHAT, CDR2 FQNNGV. CDR3 size: 13 residues. This receptor was obtained from a young woman in good health. Sequenced sample: memory CD4+ T cells sorted from blood. This sample's subset: CD45RA-negative fraction. The chain is built from TRBV11-2 and TRBJ2-5; D remains ambiguous. CDR3 protein: CASSQGPQETQYF. In DNA form, the CDR3 reads TGTGCCAGCAGCCAAGGCCCGCAGGAGACCCAGTACTTC.